This T cell receptor beta chain derives from a study of CD8 T cells in Susac syndrome. The study sequenced TCR beta in blood CD8+ and CD4+ T cells. The individuals used as controls were healthy donors who had been matched for both age and sex. Random hexamers primed reverse transcription of about 0.5 to 1 ug RNA. One entry per CDR3 protein, called by TCRdb with MiXCR from the immunoSEQ multiplex PCR reads. The table shows 55,000 to 70,000 distinct CDR3 sequences, with roughly 94% occurring only once. Deletions cut 4 bases from V and 4 bases from J, with 11 bases between. The CDR3 is 14 amino acids. Germline-derived CDR1 and CDR2 are SGHRS and YFSETQ.

The sample consisted of CD8+ T cells from PBMCs. The chain uses TRBV5-1 and TRBJ1-4; D ambiguous. The receptor was derived from a human donor in good health. CDR3 protein: CASSPRYHNEKLFF. CDR3 bases: TGCGCCAGCAGCCCCCGGTACCATAATGAAAAACTGTTTTTT.